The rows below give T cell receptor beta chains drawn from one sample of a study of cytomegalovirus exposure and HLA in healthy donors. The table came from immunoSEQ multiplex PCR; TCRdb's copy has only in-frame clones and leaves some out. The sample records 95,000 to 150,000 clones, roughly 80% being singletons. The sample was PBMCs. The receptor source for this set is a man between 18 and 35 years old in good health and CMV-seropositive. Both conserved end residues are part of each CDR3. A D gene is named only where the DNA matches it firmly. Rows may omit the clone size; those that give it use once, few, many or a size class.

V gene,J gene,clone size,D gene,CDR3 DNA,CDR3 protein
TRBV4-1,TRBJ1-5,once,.,TGCGCCAGCAGCCAAGATATTACGGCAGGGGGCAATCAGCCCCAGCATTTT,CASSQDITAGGNQPQHF
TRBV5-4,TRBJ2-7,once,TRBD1,TGTGCCAGCCGAGAGGGGGCCTCCGAGCAGTACTTC,CASREGASEQYF
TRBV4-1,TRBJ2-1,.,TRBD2,TGCGCCAGCAGCCAAGTTTTACAGGCTAGCGGGGAGCCCTACAATGAGCAGTTCTTC,CASSQVLQASGEPYNEQFF
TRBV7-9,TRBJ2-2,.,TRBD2,TGTGCCAGCAGCGTTTTACTAGCGGGGGGCACCGGGGAGCTGTTTTTT,CASSVLLAGGTGELFF
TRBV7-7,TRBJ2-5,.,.,TGTGCCAGCAGCTCAACAGGGGGGGGGCTTCAAGAGACCCAGTACTTC,CASSSTGGGLQETQYF
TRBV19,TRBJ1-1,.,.,TGTGCCAGTACTCATGGGGCCCTTGCCACTGAAGCTTTCTTT,CASTHGALATEAFF
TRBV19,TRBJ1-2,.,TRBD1,TGTGCCAGTAGTATCGGGAACAGGGGGCTAGTTGGCTACACCTTC,CASSIGNRGLVGYTF
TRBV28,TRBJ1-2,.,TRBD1,TGTGCCAGCAGTTCTTATGCCGGGACAGGGGTTCGCGGCTACACCTTC,CASSSYAGTGVRGYTF
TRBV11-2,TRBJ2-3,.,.,TGTGCCAGCAGCTTAGGGGACTCTACAGATACGCAGTATTTT,CASSLGDSTDTQYF
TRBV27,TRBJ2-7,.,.,TGTGCCAGCAGTCCCGAGACAAACTTCTACGAGCAGTACTTC,CASSPETNFYEQYF
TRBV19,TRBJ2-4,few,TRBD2,TGTGCCAGTAGTACCGGACTAGCCACAGCCAAAAACATTCAGTACTTC,CASSTGLATAKNIQYF
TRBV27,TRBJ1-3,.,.,TGTGCCAGCAGTTTGAGTGGTACTGGAAACACCATATATTTT,CASSLSGTGNTIYF
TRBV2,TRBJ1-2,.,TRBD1,TGTGCCAGCAGGAGGGCAGGGGGGAAGGATGGCTACACCTTC,CASRRAGGKDGYTF
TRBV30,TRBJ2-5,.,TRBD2,TGTGCCTACCAGACTAGCGGGGAGAAAATACAAGAGACCCAGTACTTC,CAYQTSGEKIQETQYF
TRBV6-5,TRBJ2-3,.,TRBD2,TGTGCCAGCCGCCTAGCGGGGGGGTACGATACGCAGTATTTT,CASRLAGGYDTQYF
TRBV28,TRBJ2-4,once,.,TGTGCCAGCAGTCCAGGGAACCCGGGGGTGAACATTCAGTACTTC,CASSPGNPGVNIQYF
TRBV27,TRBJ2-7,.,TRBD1,TGTGCCAGCAGTTGGGCCGGGACAGGCCTCTACGAGCAGTACTTC,CASSWAGTGLYEQYF
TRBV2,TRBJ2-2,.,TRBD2,TGTGCCAGCCCTAGGGAGGGGAACACCGGGGAGCTGTTTTTT,CASPREGNTGELFF
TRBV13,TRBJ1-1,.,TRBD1,TGTGCCAGCAGCCCGGGACAGGGAGGAAACACTGAAGCTTTCTTT,CASSPGQGGNTEAFF
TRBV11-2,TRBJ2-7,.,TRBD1,TGTGCCAGCAGCTCGGGACAGGGAAACTACGAGCAGTACTTC,CASSSGQGNYEQYF
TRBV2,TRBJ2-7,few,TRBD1,TGTGCCAGCAGCGACAGGGTCTCCTACGAGCAGTACTTC,CASSDRVSYEQYF
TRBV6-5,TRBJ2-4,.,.,TGTGCCAGCAGTCCGGCGGCAAACATTCAGTACTTC,CASSPAANIQYF
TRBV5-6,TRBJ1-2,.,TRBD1,TGTGCCAGCAGCTTGTTGTCAGGGGGCATCGGTATCTATGGCTACACCTTC,CASSLLSGGIGIYGYTF
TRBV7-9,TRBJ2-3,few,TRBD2,TGTGCCAGCAGCGCCACTAGCGGGGGAACAGATACGCAGTATTTT,CASSATSGGTDTQYF
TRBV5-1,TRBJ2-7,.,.,TGCGCCAGCAGCTTCGACGGGTACGAGCAGTACTTC,CASSFDGYEQYF
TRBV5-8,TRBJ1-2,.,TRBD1,TGTGCCAGCAGCTATGATTACAGGGGAAACTATGGCTACACCTTC,CASSYDYRGNYGYTF
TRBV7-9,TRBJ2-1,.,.,TGTGCCAGCACCTCCCGACAAACCCCCTACAATGAGCAGTTCTTC,CASTSRQTPYNEQFF
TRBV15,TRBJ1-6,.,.,TGTGCCACCAGCCTAATGACCGGGTTCCGAGGTTCACCCCTCCACTTT,CATSLMTGFRGSPLHF
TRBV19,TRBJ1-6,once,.,TGTGCCAGTAGGCGCCTCGGCGGGGCGGATTCACCCCTCCACTTT,CASRRLGGADSPLHF
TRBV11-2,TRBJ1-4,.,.,TGTGCCAGCAGCTCCTGGACAGCGGATAATGAAAAACTGTTTTTT,CASSSWTADNEKLFF
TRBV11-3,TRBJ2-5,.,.,TGTGCCAGCAGCTTAGACAGACAAGAGACCCAGTACTTC,CASSLDRQETQYF
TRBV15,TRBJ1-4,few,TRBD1,TGTGCCACCAGCAGTCGGACAGGGCGTAATGAAAAACTGTTTTTT,CATSSRTGRNEKLFF
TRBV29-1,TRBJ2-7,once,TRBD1,TGCAGCATCCAGGGGGCGCGTGGGTACGAGCAGTACTTC,CSIQGARGYEQYF
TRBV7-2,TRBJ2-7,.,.,TGTGCCAGCAGCTTCCGGGACGGGAGCTACGAGCAGTACTTC,CASSFRDGSYEQYF
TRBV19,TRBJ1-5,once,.,TGTGCCAGTAGTATAGGTTCCAGAAGCAATCAGCCCCAGCATTTT,CASSIGSRSNQPQHF
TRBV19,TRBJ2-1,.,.,TGTGCCAGTAGTCTCGGCAGGGTTCCTTACAATGAGCAGTTCTTC,CASSLGRVPYNEQFF
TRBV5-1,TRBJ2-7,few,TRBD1,TGCGCCAGCAGCTCGGAGGGACAGGGGTACTACGAGCAGTACTTC,CASSSEGQGYYEQYF
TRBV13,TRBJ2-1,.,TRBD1,TGTGCCAGCAGCATGGACAGGACTGATCGCACATTCCGATGGGACAATGAGCAGTTCTTC,CASSMDRTDRTFRWDNEQFF
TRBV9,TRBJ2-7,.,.,TGTGCCAGCAGCGCCCCCACCGAGTACGAGCAGTACTTC,CASSAPTEYEQYF
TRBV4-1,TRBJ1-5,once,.,TGCGCCAGCAGCCAAGATGCCGTCGGTGATCAGCCCCAGCATTTT,CASSQDAVGDQPQHF
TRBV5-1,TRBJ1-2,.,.,TGCGCCAGCAGCTTGGACACCTATGGCTACACCTTC,CASSLDTYGYTF
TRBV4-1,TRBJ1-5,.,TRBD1,TGCGCCAGCAGCCAAGCGGTGGACAGGGGGTTGCCCCAGCATTTT,CASSQAVDRGLPQHF
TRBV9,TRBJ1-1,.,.,TGTGCCAGCAGCCTTATAACAGCGAACACTGAAGCTTTCTTT,CASSLITANTEAFF
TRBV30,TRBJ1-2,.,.,TGTGCCTGGTCCTCCGGCGGAGGATTGGGTGGCTACACCTTC,CAWSSGGGLGGYTF
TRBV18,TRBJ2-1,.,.,TGTGCCAGCTCTGAAACAGGGAGCTCCTACAATGAGCAGTTCTTC,CASSETGSSYNEQFF
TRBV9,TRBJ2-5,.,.,TGTGCCAGCAGCGTAGAAGAGGGAACGGGAGAGACCCAGTACTTC,CASSVEEGTGETQYF
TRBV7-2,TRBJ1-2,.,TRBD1,TGTGCCAGCAGCTTAGGTTCGGGACAGTCGCGGGGCTACACCTTC,CASSLGSGQSRGYTF
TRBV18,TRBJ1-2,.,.,TGTGCCAGCTCACGAGGACAACAGGGTTCCTATGGCTACACCTTC,CASSRGQQGSYGYTF
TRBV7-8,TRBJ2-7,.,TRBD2,TGTGCCAGCAGCTTGTACAGCGGGGGCTACGAGCAGTACTTC,CASSLYSGGYEQYF
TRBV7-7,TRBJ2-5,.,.,TGTGCCAGCAGCTCCACTATTTACCAAGAGACCCAGTACTTC,CASSSTIYQETQYF
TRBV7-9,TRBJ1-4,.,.,TGTGCCAGCAGCTTAGAAGGCGGGAATAATGAAAAACTGTTTTTT,CASSLEGGNNEKLFF
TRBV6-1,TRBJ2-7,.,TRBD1,TGTGCCAGCAGTTCCTGGGACAGGGACCCCTACGAGCAGTACTTC,CASSSWDRDPYEQYF
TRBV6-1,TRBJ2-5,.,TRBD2,TGTGCCAGCAGTGAAGACTCCGGGAGGGGAGAGACCCAGTACTTC,CASSEDSGRGETQYF
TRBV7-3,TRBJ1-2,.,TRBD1,TGTGCCAGCGGAACCCGGGACAGAGGTGGCTACACCTTC,CASGTRDRGGYTF
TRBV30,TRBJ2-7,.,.,TGTGCCTGGAGTGTAGCGGTGGGGGCAGGACCATACGACGAGCAGTACTTC,CAWSVAVGAGPYDEQYF
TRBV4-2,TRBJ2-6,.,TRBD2,TGTGCCAGCAGCCCCCCCTTACTAGCGGACGGGGCCAACGTCCTGACTTTC,CASSPPLLADGANVLTF
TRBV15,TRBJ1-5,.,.,TGTGCCACCAGAAGGGGGAATAGCAATCAGCCCCAGCATTTT,CATRRGNSNQPQHF
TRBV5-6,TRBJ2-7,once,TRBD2,TGTGCCAGCACCCCGGGACTAGCGGCCTACGAGCAGTACTTC,CASTPGLAAYEQYF